This T cell receptor (beta chain) was sequenced during a study of cytomegalovirus exposure and HLA in healthy donors. Study results and caveats: Most of the TCR beta V segments (in an earlier analysis) were productive either about 87% or about 30% of the time. Specificity of three CMV-associated chains for CMV antigens was verified in vitro. What a later analysis reportedly showed was that an Asian-associated ancestry cluster had fewer N-insertions than the approximately 700-donor mean.

About this clone itself: What it recognizes is unknown.

Trimming left V 0 bases short and J 0 bases short, with 9 bases between. This CDR3 contains 15 residues. Germline CDR1 SGDLS, CDR2 YYNGEE. Use of 60 Vbeta and 13 Jbeta primers characterized the PCR. Data came from immunoSEQ multiplex PCR; TCRdb stores just in-frame clones and leaves some out. The table includes about 57,000 clones, 80% detected once. The gene calls are TRBV9 and TRBJ1-1; D may be TRBD1 (5 bases). Sequenced input: PBMCs. This receptor was taken from a male donor in good health and CMV-seronegative. The CDR3 DNA reads as TGTGCCAGCAGCGTAGCTGAGGACATGAACACTGAAGCTTTCTTT. Its translation is CASSVAEDMNTEAFF.